This TCR beta chain emerged from a study of T cell responses to AZD1222 COVID-19 vaccine. Turning to this clone: The target antigen is unknown.

General study results and limits: Females made up more of the donors, who were largely white British, and clonal diversity may have come out too low. Spike-spanning, vaccine-associated CD4 TCRs were dominant at 160-218 and 743-854. It was only a handful of AZD1222 recipients who were seropositive at baseline.

Some clones are missing from TCRdb's copy, which holds only in-frame ones; the method was immunoSEQ multiplex PCR. The sample includes around 110,000 clones, around 89% of them seen just once. Germline CDR1 reads ENHRY; CDR2 reads SYGVKD. The V segment lost 3 bases and the J segment 6 bases; nucleotides outside the gene matches: 5. CDR3 length: 14 amino acids. The TCR was taken from an adult in good health. The material sequenced was peripheral blood, taken on day 0 of AZD1222 vaccination. V usage is TRBV10-3 and J usage is TRBJ1-5, with 7 bases that match TRBD1. This CDR3 reads CAISEGGPGQPQHF. In DNA form, the CDR3 reads TGTGCCATCAGTGAAGGGGGCCCCGGTCAGCCCCAGCATTTT.